A selection of T cell receptor beta chains follows, all from one sample in a study of control samples from healthy donors and cancer patients. The method was immunoSEQ multiplex PCR; TCRdb's version includes in-frame clones alone and lacks a portion of them. The table lists some 170,000 clones, just over 95% of them singletons. Source material: blood. Every receptor here comes from a woman aged 30 to 39 in good health. CDR3s include the opening cysteine and the closing phenylalanine or tryptophan. A D gene is named only where the DNA matches it firmly. Not every row has a clone size; where given, it reads once, few, many or a size class.

abundance	d_gene	v_gene	j_gene	CDR3aa	CDR3nt
NA	TRBD1	TRBV3-1/TRBV3-2	TRBJ2-7	CASSQEAANRGRSYEQYF	TGTGCCAGCAGCCAAGAAGCAGCTAACAGGGGTCGCTCCTACGAGCAGTACTTC
NA	NA	TRBV6-5	TRBJ1-1	CASHRGGAEAFF	TGTGCCAGCCACCGAGGGGGGGCTGAAGCTTTCTTT
NA	NA	TRBV20-1	TRBJ2-1	CSASGFEVNNEQFF	TGCAGTGCTAGTGGATTCGAGGTGAACAATGAGCAGTTCTTC
NA	NA	TRBV18	TRBJ1-2	CASSPDRSYGYTF	TGTGCCAGCTCGCCTGACAGGAGCTATGGCTACACCTTC
once	NA	TRBV29-1	TRBJ1-1	CSVGRTNTEAFF	TGCAGCGTTGGGCGGACGAACACTGAAGCTTTCTTT
NA	NA	TRBV18	TRBJ1-2	CASSEGTLNYGYTF	TGTGCCAGCTCGGAGGGGACCCTGAACTATGGCTACACCTTC
once	NA	TRBV7-9	TRBJ1-2	CASSLGPGWGYTF	TGTGCCAGCAGCTTAGGTCCGGGCTGGGGCTACACCTTC
NA	NA	TRBV14	TRBJ2-3	CASSQDAGSTDTQYF	TGTGCCAGCAGCCAAGATGCCGGGAGTACAGATACGCAGTATTTT
NA	NA	TRBV18	TRBJ2-1	CASSPRGPYAYNEQFF	TGTGCCAGCTCACCAAGGGGTCCCTACGCGTACAATGAGCAGTTCTTC
NA	TRBD1	TRBV7-9	TRBJ1-1	CASSENTGVTEAFF	TGTGCCAGCAGCGAAAACACAGGGGTTACTGAAGCTTTCTTT
NA	NA	TRBV7-9	TRBJ2-5	CASSLRGYQETQYF	TGTGCCAGCAGCTTACGGGGGTACCAAGAGACCCAGTACTTC
NA	TRBD2	TRBV6-4	TRBJ2-1	CASSDKASGGNEQFF	TGTGCCAGCAGTGACAAGGCTAGCGGGGGAAATGAGCAGTTCTTC
NA	NA	TRBV7-9	TRBJ1-6	CASSNRTRSSYNSPLHF	TGTGCCAGCAGCAATCGGACGAGGAGCTCCTATAATTCACCCCTCCACTTT
NA	NA	TRBV5-1	TRBJ1-2	CASSVDRYYGYTF	TGCGCCAGCAGCGTGGACAGATACTATGGCTACACCTTC
once	NA	TRBV7-9	TRBJ1-2	CASSLVDWWGYTF	TGTGCCAGCAGCTTAGTAGACTGGTGGGGCTACACCTTC
NA	TRBD2	TRBV28	TRBJ2-7	CASSFRTSGIGAEQYF	TGTGCCAGCAGTTTTCGGACTAGCGGGATTGGTGCCGAGCAGTACTTC
NA	NA	TRBV6-6	TRBJ2-3	CASNHQGGITDTQYF	TGTGCCAGCAATCATCAAGGAGGGATCACAGATACGCAGTATTTT
NA	NA	TRBV5-1	TRBJ2-3	CASSLGGRDTQYF	TGCGCCAGCAGTCTAGGAGGGCGGGATACGCAGTATTTT
NA	TRBD1	TRBV9	TRBJ1-1	CASSFGTANTEAFF	TGTGCCAGCAGCTTTGGGACAGCGAACACTGAAGCTTTCTTT
NA	TRBD1	TRBV19	TRBJ1-5	CASSPGQGDQPQHF	TGTGCCAGTAGTCCGGGACAGGGAGATCAGCCCCAGCATTTT
NA	TRBD2	TRBV29-1	TRBJ2-7	CSVRGGTEQYF	TGCAGCGTTCGGGGGGGCACCGAGCAGTACTTC
NA	NA	TRBV27	TRBJ2-1	CASSLGRGRGREQFF	TGTGCCAGCAGTTTAGGTAGGGGTCGGGGGAGAGAGCAGTTCTTC
NA	TRBD1	TRBV6-5	TRBJ1-1	CASSSTGAPGEAFF	TGTGCCAGCAGTTCGACAGGGGCGCCGGGTGAAGCTTTCTTT
NA	NA	TRBV7-8	TRBJ2-1	CASSLARGGLGNEQFF	TGTGCCAGCAGCTTAGCGAGGGGGGGCCTGGGCAATGAGCAGTTCTTC